This T cell receptor (beta chain) derives from a study of T-cell reconstitution after alpha-beta-depleted transplantation in children (TCRdb year 2016). As for the study more broadly: Using TCR repertoire profiling, the study followed T-cell immune reconstitution in a quantitative way in children after TCRalphabeta/CD19-depleted allogeneic hematopoietic cell transplantation.

For CDR1 and CDR2, the germline V gene (reference sequence) lists SEHNR and FQNEAQ. The CDR3 has 16 amino acids, counting the end cysteine and phenylalanine. Only CDR3 DNA is held: 48 bases, read in frame from base 1. Deletion took 5 bases off V and 4 bases off J, with a span of 17 bases between the germline ends. Libraries were built with PCR. Instrument on record: Illumina HiSeq 2500. To normalize quantification of the TCRbeta repertoire, the TCR libraries were built with molecular barcoding that relied on unique molecular identifiers. TCRdb passed the public sequencing reads through fastp at Q25 and MiXCR, retaining productive beta sequences. Each CDR3 protein appears once, grouped with its most common genes and DNA. In all, the sample holds over 300,000 distinct CDR3 sequences, and about a tenth of those were seen once. In total, the top ten clones hold more than 2% of the sample. This clonotype was found a few times. It has no known antigen specificity. The input lacks base qualities; no much larger clone sits a single base away.

This receptor was taken from a human donor who donated a stem cell graft to a child with acute lymphoblastic leukemia. The sample here was PBMCs from the stem cell graft donor, taken from the stem cell graft. Rearrangement joined TRBV7-9 to TRBJ2-2; there is no confident call for the D gene. The CDR3 region has the sequence CASSPLLSGFTGELFF. The DNA reads as follows: TGTGCCAGCAGCCCCCTCCTCTCCGGGTTCACCGGGGAGCTGTTTTTT.